These 2 T cell receptor beta chains were sequenced from one sample in a study of vaccination and CD4 T cells after COVID-19. Oncomine TCR Beta short-read sequencing was applied to DNA from cultured CD4+ T cells. A single record per CDR3 protein comes from TCRdb applying MiXCR to the PCR reads. The sample consists of fewer than 11,000 distinct CDR3 sequences, less than 65% of them appearing once. The antigens of these receptors remain unknown. This sample's treatment: approximately 11-day PBMC culture with coronavirus spike peptide pools or control peptides (ViraFEST assay). Material: CD4+ T cells from blood, cultured in vitro. All receptors come from a human donor who had recovered from COVID-19.

The chain has TRBV4-3 and TRBJ2-1, with D possibly TRBD2 on 6 matching bases. V was trimmed by 1 base and J by 8 bases, leaving 12 bases between them. This CDR3 is built from 14 residues. Germline V CDR1 and CDR2: LGHNA, YSLEER. This CDR3 reads CASSQVGGGYEQFF. The CDR3, as DNA: TGCGCCAGCAGCCAAGTGGGGGGAGGATATGAGCAGTTCTTC.

This chain uses TRBV5-4 with TRBJ1-2; TRBD1 might be the D (5 bases). Deletions cut 6 bases from V and 0 bases from J, with 24 bases between. This CDR3 comprises 18 residues. The germline V gene encodes CDR1 SGHNT and CDR2 YYREEE (reference sequence). CDR3 in amino acids: CASTRTGSPLVSNYGYTF. For the CDR3, the DNA is TGTGCCAGCACCCGTACAGGCAGCCCGTTGGTCTCTAACTATGGCTACACCTTC.